This record covers a single T cell receptor beta chain. TCRdb keeps only in-frame clones here, not all; method: immunoSEQ multiplex PCR. The sample has approximately 49,000 clones, roughly 80% seen once. Time point of the sample: cycle 4 day 1 (C4D1), after more than 5 weeks of nivolumab. Each and every patient relapsed after autologous stem cell transplantation, and patients got differing brentuximab vedotin exposure. This sample is part of a study of PD-1 blockade in classical Hodgkin lymphoma. The sequence was collected from a human donor with classical Hodgkin lymphoma. The source was peripheral blood mononuclear cells (PBMCs), collected before the fourth cycle of nivolumab.

The CDR3 DNA reads TGTGCCAGCAGCCAATGGGGGGACAATGAGCAGTTCTTC. It specifies CASSQWGDNEQFF. V usage is TRBV14 and J usage is TRBJ2-1, with D possibly TRBD2 on 6 matching bases. Germline CDR1 is SGHDN and CDR2 is FVKESK. V shed 2 bases and J shed 5 bases, with 7 bases lying between them. The CDR3 consists of 13 residues.